This TCR beta chain was retrieved from a study of cytomegalovirus exposure and HLA in healthy donors. For the study at large: A later analysis reported the 90 to 150 validation repertoires used the same platform as the roughly 670 first-cohort repertoires.

TCRdb keeps only in-frame clones here, not all; method: immunoSEQ multiplex PCR. Among roughly 67,000 clones listed, over 80% were seen once. This CDR3 comprises 13 residues. V was pared by 1 base and J by 5 bases, with 9 bases between. Germline CDR1 SEHNR, CDR2 FQNEAQ (reference sequence). Study-level points and caveats: The study found most TCR sequences rare, yet found some public TCRs in many donors.

Regarding this clone: What it binds is unknown.

Sequencing was performed on PBMCs. The sequence was obtained from a man aged 18 to 29 in good health and CMV-seronegative. This rearrangement joins TRBV7-9 to TRBJ2-7; D is ambiguous. The CDR3 spells CASSLVPVNEQYF. Written as DNA, the CDR3 is TGTGCCAGCAGCTTAGTTCCAGTTAACGAGCAGTACTTC.